This TCR beta chain was sequenced during a study of cytomegalovirus exposure and HLA in healthy donors. PCR amplification relied on 60 Vbeta primers (plus 13 Jbeta primers). Using immunoSEQ multiplex PCR, the repertoire was profiled, and TCRdb retains in-frame clones only, with some absent. This table lists 30,000 to 40,000 clones. The source of this sequence is a human donor in good health. The sample was PBMCs.

The CDR3 DNA is TGCGCCAGCAGCTTGAGAGCGGGGTCAGATACGCAGTATTTT. It codes for CASSLRAGSDTQYF. The chain carries TRBV5-1 and TRBJ2-3; 7 bases map to TRBD2. Germline lookup yields CDR1 SGHRS and CDR2 YFSETQ. The junction had 3 bases not matched to a gene; V was cut back by 1 base and J by 4 bases. The CDR3 consists of 14 residues.